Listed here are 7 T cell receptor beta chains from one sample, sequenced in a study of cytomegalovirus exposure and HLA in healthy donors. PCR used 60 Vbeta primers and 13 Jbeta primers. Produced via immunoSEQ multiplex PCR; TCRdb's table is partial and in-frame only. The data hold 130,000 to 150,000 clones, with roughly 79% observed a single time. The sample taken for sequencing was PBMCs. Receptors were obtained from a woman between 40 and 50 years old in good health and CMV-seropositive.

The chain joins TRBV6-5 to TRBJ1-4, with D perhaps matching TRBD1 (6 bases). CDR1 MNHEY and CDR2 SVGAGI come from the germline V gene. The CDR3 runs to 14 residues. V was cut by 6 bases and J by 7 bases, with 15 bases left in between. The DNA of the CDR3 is TGTGCCAGCAGGGGGCAGGGGAGGGGTGAAAAACTGTTTTTT. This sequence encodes CASRGQGRGEKLFF.

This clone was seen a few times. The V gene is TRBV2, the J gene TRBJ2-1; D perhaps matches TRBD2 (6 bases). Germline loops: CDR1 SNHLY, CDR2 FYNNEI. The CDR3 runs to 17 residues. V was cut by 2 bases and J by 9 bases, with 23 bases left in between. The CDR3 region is CASSEPGGSTSWGEQFF. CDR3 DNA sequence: TGTGCCAGCAGTGAACCGGGCGGGTCAACTAGCTGGGGTGAGCAGTTCTTC.

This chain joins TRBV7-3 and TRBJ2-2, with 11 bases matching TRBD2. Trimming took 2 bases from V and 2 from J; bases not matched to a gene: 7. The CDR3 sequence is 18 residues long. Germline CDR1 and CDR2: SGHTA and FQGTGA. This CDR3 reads CASSLLAGGHINTGELFF. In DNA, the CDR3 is TGTGCCAGCAGCTTACTAGCGGGGGGCCATATAAACACCGGGGAGCTGTTTTTT.

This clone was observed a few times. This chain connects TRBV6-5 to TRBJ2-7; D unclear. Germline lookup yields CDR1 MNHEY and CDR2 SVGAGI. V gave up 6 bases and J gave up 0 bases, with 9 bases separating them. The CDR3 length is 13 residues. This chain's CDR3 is CASRLQSSYEQYF. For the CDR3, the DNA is TGTGCCAGCAGATTACAAAGCTCCTACGAGCAGTACTTC.

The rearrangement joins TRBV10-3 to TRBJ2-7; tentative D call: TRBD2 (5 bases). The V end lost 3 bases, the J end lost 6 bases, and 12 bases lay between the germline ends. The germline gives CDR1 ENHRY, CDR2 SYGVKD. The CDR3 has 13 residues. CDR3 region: CAISETEVLEQYF. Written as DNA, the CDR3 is TGTGCCATCAGTGAAACGGAGGTTCTCGAGCAGTACTTC.

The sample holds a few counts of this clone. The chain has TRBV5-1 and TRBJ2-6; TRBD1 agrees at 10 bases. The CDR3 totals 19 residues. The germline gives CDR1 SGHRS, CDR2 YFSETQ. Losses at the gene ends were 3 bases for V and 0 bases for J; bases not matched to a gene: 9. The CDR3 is CASSYHRGQGTSGANVLTF. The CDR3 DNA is TGCGCCAGCAGCTACCACAGGGGACAGGGGACCTCTGGGGCCAACGTCCTGACTTTC.

The CDR3 reads CASSPQRGGDEQFF. The CDR3 nucleotides read TGCGCCAGCAGCCCCCAGCGGGGGGGCGATGAGCAGTTCTTC. This chain joins TRBV4-1 and TRBJ2-1, with 10 bases that match TRBD2. Germline lookup yields CDR1 MGHRA and CDR2 YSYEKL. The CDR3 is 14 residues long. With 4 bases clipped from V and 8 bases from J, the junction kept 5 bases outside the gene matches.